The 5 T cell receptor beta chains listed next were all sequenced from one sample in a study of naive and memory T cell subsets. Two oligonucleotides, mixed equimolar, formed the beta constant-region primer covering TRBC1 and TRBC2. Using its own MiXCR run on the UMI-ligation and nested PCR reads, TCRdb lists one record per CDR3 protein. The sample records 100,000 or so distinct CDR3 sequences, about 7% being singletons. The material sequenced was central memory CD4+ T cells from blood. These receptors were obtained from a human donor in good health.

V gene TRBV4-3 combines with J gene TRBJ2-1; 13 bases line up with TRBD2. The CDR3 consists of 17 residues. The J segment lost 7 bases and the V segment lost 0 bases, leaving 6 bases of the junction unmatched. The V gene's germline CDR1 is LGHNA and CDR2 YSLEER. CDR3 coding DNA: TGCGCCAGCAGCCAAGATACGGGACTAGCGGGGACAAATGAGCAGTTCTTC. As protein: CASSQDTGLAGTNEQFF.

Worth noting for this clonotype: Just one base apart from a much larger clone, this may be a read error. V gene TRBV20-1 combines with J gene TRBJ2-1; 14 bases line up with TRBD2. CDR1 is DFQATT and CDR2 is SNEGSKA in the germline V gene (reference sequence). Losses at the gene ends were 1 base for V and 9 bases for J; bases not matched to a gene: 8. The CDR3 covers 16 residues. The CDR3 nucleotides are TGCAGTGCTAGAGCTCGGACCGGGACTAGCGGGAGTGAGCAGTTCTTC. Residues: CSARARTGTSGSEQFF.

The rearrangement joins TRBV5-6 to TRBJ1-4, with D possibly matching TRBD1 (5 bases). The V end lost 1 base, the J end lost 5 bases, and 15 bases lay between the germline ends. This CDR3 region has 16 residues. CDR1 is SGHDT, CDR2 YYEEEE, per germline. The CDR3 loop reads CASSLWFTGRNEKLFF. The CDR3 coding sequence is TGTGCCAGCAGCTTGTGGTTTACAGGTAGAAATGAAAAACTGTTTTTT.

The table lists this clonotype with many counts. CDR3 in DNA: TGTGCCAGCTCACCCGGACCGGCCTACGAGCAGTACTTC. Its translation: CASSPGPAYEQYF. The chain joins TRBV18 to TRBJ2-7; D uncertain. The CDR3 extends over 13 amino acids. Trimming took off 3 bases at V and 2 bases at J, with 8 bases between the two ends. The germline CDR1 and CDR2 sequences are KGHSH and LQKENI. The full variable domain, its missing parts supplied by reference TRBV18 and TRBJ2-7, is NAGVMQNPRHLVRRRGQEARLRCSPMKGHSHVYWYRQLPEEGLKFMVYLQKENIIDESGMPKERFSAEFPKEGPSILRIQQVVRGDSAAYFCASSPGPAYEQYFGPGTRLTVT.

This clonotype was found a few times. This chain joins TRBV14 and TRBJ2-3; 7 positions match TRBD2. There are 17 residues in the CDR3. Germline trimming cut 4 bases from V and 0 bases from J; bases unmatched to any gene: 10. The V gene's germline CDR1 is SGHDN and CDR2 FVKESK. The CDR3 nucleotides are TGTGCCAGCAGCCCAATATGGACTAGACCGAGCACAGATACGCAGTATTTT. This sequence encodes CASSPIWTRPSTDTQYF.